The 3 T cell receptor beta chains presented below share a single source sample, sequenced in a study of T cell responses to AZD1222 COVID-19 vaccine. Only in-frame clones appear in the TCRdb table, and some are missing; sequencing was by immunoSEQ multiplex PCR. The data show approximately 130,000 clones, roughly 93% seen once. The material was peripheral blood, obtained on day 0 of AZD1222 vaccination. The source is an adult in good health.

The V gene is TRBV4-2, the J gene TRBJ1-3; 9 nucleotides align to TRBD1. J was trimmed by 0 bases and V by 3 bases; bases with no gene match: 6. The CDR3 sequence is 17 residues long. Germline V gives CDR1 LGHNA, CDR2 YNFKEQ. Here the CDR3 reads CASSQGQGGISGNTIYF. The DNA of the CDR3 is TGTGCCAGCAGCCAGGGACAGGGTGGGATCTCTGGAAACACCATATATTTT.

The chain recombines TRBV5-1 with TRBJ1-2; the match to TRBD1 covers 7 bases. The CDR3 has 14 residues. CDR1 is SGHRS, CDR2 YFSETQ, per germline. V shed 2 bases and J 6 bases; nucleotides not matched to a gene: 7. The CDR3 region is CASSFSRQGDGYTF. The CDR3, as DNA: TGCGCCAGCAGCTTCAGTCGACAGGGTGATGGCTACACCTTC.

The chain carries TRBV7-9 and TRBJ1-6; unclear D gene. This CDR3 region has 16 residues. Per germline, CDR1 SEHNR and CDR2 FQNEAQ (reference sequence). V was trimmed by 4 bases and J by 4 bases, leaving 14 bases between them. CDR3 DNA: TGTGCCAGCAGCTCCAGCCGGGAACAATATAATTCACCCCTCCACTTT. This translates into CASSSSREQYNSPLHF.